This T cell receptor (beta chain) was captured by sequencing in a study of T cells after yellow fever vaccination. Turning to the study itself: Low-cell-number fractions underwent preparation using SMART-Seq v4 Ultra Low Input.

UMIs were added to TCR cDNA along with a universal primer site when it was made by 5'RACE template switching. TCRdb re-called the 5' RACE reads through MiXCR, storing one row per CDR3 protein. This sample has 300,000 to 400,000 distinct CDR3 sequences, with 6% to 8% found just once. Deletions cut 3 bases from V and 2 bases from J, with 14 bases between. The CDR3 length is 16 residues. Germline CDR1 and CDR2: MNHEY and SVGEGT. Study-wide results and caveats: Booster samples showed a return of most primary-vaccination clones (roughly 96% CD4, 88% CD8). One caveat is that FACS-sorted repertoires could contain abundant clonotypes contaminating from the bulk population.

Many counts were recorded for this clonotype. Antigen specificity is unknown. The sample was PBMCs, taken 5 days after the yellow fever booster vaccination. This clonotype originated in a man aged 25-45 years who received the YFV17D yellow fever vaccine. The chain combines TRBV6-2 or TRBV6-3 with TRBJ2-1; possibly TRBD1 for D (5 bases). The CDR3 region has the DNA TGTGCCAGCAGTTATCGTCACAGGATGCCCTACAATGAGCAGTTCTTC. Amino acids: CASSYRHRMPYNEQFF.